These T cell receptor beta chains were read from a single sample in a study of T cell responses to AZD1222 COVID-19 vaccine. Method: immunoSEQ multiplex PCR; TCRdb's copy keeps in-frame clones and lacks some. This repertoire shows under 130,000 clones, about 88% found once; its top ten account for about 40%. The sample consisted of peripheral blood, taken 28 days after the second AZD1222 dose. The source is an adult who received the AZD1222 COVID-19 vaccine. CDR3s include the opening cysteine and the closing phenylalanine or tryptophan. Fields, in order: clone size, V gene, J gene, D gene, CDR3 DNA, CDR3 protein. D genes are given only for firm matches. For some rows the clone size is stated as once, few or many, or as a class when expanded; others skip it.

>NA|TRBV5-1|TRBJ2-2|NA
TGCGCCAGCAGCTGGCGGTCACGGACGAACACCGGGGAGCTGTTTTTT
CASSWRSRTNTGELFF
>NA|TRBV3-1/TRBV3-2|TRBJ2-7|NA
TGTGCCAGCAGCCCGTGGACCTCCTCCGCAGGGAAGAACGAGCAGTACTTC
CASSPWTSSAGKNEQYF
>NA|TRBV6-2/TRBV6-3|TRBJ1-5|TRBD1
TGTGCCAGCAGTTACCCGACAGGGTCTCAGCCCCAGCATTTT
CASSYPTGSQPQHF
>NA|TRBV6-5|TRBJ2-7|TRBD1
TGTGCCAGCACCTGGGACAGGAGCTCCTACGAGCAGTACTTC
CASTWDRSSYEQYF
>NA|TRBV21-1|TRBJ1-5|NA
TGTGCCAGCAGCCCCCGTTTTGGTAGGGTGTGGAGCAATCAGCCCCAGCATTTT
CASSPRFGRVWSNQPQHF
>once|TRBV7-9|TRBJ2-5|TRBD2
TGTGCCAGCAGCTTAGGCGGCAGCGGGAGATTTCAAGAGACCCAGTACTTC
CASSLGGSGRFQETQYF
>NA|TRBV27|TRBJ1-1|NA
TGTGCCAGCAGTTTAGGATATCCCATGAACACTGAAGCTTTCTTT
CASSLGYPMNTEAFF
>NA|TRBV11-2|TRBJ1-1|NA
TGTGCCAGCAGCCCGATCGGAGGGATCTATGAAGCTTTCTTT
CASSPIGGIYEAFF
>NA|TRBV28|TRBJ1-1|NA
TGTGCCAGCGGGGTCAACACTGAAGCTTTCTTT
CASGVNTEAFF
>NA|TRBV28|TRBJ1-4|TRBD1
TGTGCCAGCAGATTTGGGGACAGGGACCAAAAACTGTTTTTT
CASRFGDRDQKLFF
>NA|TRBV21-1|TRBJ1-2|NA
TGTGCCAGCAGCAGGGGGCGGGGATCCTATGGCTACACCTTC
CASSRGRGSYGYTF
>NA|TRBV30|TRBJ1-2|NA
TGTGCCTGGAGGGCGCGCGTAAGAAACTATGGCTACACCTTC
CAWRARVRNYGYTF
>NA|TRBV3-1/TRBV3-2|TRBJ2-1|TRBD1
TGTGCCAGCAGCCCCCGGACAGGGAGGAATGAGCAGTTCTTC
CASSPRTGRNEQFF
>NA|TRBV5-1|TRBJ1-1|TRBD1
TGCGCCAGCAGGGACGGGACAGTTCACACTGAAGCTTTCTTT
CASRDGTVHTEAFF
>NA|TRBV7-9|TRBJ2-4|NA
TGTGCCAGCAGCCAAGTAGAGGGGGCCAAAAACATTCAGTACTTC
CASSQVEGAKNIQYF
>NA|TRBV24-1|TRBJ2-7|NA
TGTGCCACCGGAGACAGGTTAAGCGAGCAGTACTTC
CATGDRLSEQYF
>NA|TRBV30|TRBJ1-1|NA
TGTGCCTGGAACCGTGACCGGTGGGCTTTCTTT
CAWNRDRWAFF
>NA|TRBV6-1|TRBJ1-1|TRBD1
TGTGCCAGCAGTGACAGGGGGGGAACTGAAGCTTTCTTT
CASSDRGGTEAFF
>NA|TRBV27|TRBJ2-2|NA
TGTGCCAGCAGACACTATGGGACGAACACCGGGGAGCTGTTTTTT
CASRHYGTNTGELFF
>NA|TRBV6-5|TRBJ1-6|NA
TGTGCCAGCAGAGGCAGCCCTGAGAATTCACCCCTCCACTTT
CASRGSPENSPLHF
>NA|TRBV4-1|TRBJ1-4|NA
TGCGCCAGCAGCGACTACCAGAGGGCAGGCACAAATGAAAAACTGTTTTTT
CASSDYQRAGTNEKLFF
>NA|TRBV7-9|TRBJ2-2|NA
TGTGCCAGCAGCACAGTCACACCCGGGGAGCTGTTTTTT
CASSTVTPGELFF
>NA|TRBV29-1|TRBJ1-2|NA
TGCAGCGGCGAGTATCCTTCTCCAACTAGTCATGGCTACACCTTC
CSGEYPSPTSHGYTF
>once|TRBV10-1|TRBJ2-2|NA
TGCGCCAGCAGTGATCCGCGGGGTTTGAACACCGGGGAGCTGTTTTTT
CASSDPRGLNTGELFF
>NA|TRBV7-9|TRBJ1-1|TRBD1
TGTGCCAGCAGACTGGACAGGTCACCGAACACTGAAGCTTTCTTT
CASRLDRSPNTEAFF
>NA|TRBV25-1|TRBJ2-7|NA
TGTGCCAGCACCGGGACGGGAAACTACGAGCAGTACTTC
CASTGTGNYEQYF
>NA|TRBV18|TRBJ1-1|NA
TGTGCCAGCTCACCAGTAATGAACACTGAAGCTTTCTTT
CASSPVMNTEAFF
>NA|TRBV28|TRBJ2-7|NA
TGTGCCAGCAGTTTATCAGGGGCCGCCCCCTACGAGCAGTACTTC
CASSLSGAAPYEQYF
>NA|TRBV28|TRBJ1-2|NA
TGTGCCAGCAGAGACACTACTGGGGCGCAAGGCTTC
CASRDTTGAQGF
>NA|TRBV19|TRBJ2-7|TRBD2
TGTGCCAGTAGTATCCGACTAGCGGGGTCCAGCTCCTACGAGCAGTACTTC
CASSIRLAGSSSYEQYF
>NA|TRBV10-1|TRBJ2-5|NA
TGCGCCAGCAGTGAGTCCGGGACAAGAGAGACCCAGTACTTC
CASSESGTRETQYF
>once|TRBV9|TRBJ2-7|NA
TGTGCCAGCAGCGTAGGGGGGGACTCCCCCTACGAGCAGTACTTC
CASSVGGDSPYEQYF
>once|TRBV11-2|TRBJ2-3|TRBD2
TGTGCCAGCAGCTTAGAGGGACTAGCGGGAGGCCCAGATACGCAGTATTTT
CASSLEGLAGGPDTQYF
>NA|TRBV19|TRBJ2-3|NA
TGTGCCAGTTCTCGGGACCGTAGCACAGATACGCAGTATTTT
CASSRDRSTDTQYF
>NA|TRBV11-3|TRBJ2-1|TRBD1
TGTGCCAGCAGCTCTGGACAGGGAGTATCCAATGAGCAGTTCTTC
CASSSGQGVSNEQFF
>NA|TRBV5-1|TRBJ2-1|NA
TGCGCCAGCAGCTTGGACGGAGATCGGTTCTTC
CASSLDGDRFF
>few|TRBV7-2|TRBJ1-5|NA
TGTGCCAGCAGCTTAGCGGAGCATCAGCCCCAGCATTTT
CASSLAEHQPQHF
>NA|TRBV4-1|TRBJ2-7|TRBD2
TGCGCCAGCAGCCAAGTCGGCCTAGCGGAATCCTACGAGCAGTACTTC
CASSQVGLAESYEQYF
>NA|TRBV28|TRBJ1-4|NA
TGTGCCAGCAGTTTGAAAGGGAACGAAAAACTGTTTTTT
CASSLKGNEKLFF
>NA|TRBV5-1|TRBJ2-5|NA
TGCGCCAGCAGCTTACCGGGCCAAGAGACCCAGTACTTC
CASSLPGQETQYF
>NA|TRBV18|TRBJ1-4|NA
TGTGCCAGCTCACCAGGTCCATCGGGTAATGAAAAACTGTTTTTT
CASSPGPSGNEKLFF
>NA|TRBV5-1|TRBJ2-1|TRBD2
TGCGCCAGCAGCTTGGCTAGCGGGACCTACAATGAGCAGTTCTTC
CASSLASGTYNEQFF
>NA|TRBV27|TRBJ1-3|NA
TGTGCCAGCAGTCAACAGGGCTCTGGAAACACCATATATTTT
CASSQQGSGNTIYF
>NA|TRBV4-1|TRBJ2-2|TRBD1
TGCGCCAGCAGCCGGACAGGGGGCCTTAGTGGGGGAACCCTAACCGGGGAGCTGTTTTTT
CASSRTGGLSGGTLTGELFF
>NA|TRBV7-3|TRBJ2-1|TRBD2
TGTGCCAGCAGCCCGTCCCCTGCGGGAGGACGAGGTGAGCAGTTCTTC
CASSPSPAGGRGEQFF
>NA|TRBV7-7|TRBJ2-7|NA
TGTGCCAGCAGCTTATCGGACGGTATGGCCTACGAGCAGTACTTC
CASSLSDGMAYEQYF
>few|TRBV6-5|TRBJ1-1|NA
TGTGCCAGCATCCTAAACAGGGACTACACTGAAGCTTTCTTT
CASILNRDYTEAFF
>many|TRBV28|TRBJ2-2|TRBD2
TGTGCCAGCAGTCAACTAGCGGGAGTGAGCACCGGGGAGCTGTTTTTT
CASSQLAGVSTGELFF
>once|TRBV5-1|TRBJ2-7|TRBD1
TGCGCCAGCAGCCGGGACAGGGCCTACGAGCAGTACTTC
CASSRDRAYEQYF
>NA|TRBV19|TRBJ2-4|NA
TGTGCCAGTAGTACTCACAGCGTAGCCAAAAACATTCAGTACTTC
CASSTHSVAKNIQYF
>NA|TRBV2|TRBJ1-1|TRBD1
TGTGCCAGCAGCCGAGGACAGGGTCGAACTGAAGCTTTCTTT
CASSRGQGRTEAFF